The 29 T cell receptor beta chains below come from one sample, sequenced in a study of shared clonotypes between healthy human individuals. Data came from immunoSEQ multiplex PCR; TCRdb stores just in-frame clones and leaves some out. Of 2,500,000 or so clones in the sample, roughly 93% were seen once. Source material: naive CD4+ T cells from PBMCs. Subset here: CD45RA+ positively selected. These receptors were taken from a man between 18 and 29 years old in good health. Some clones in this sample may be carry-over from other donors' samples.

The DNA for the CDR3 is TGTGCCTGGAGTGGGGACTCTCAGTCCTACAATGAGCAGTTCTTC. It codes for CAWSGDSQSYNEQFF. V gene TRBV30 combines with J gene TRBJ2-1; a possible D gene is TRBD2 (6 bases). V lost 1 base and J lost 1, with 11 bases in between. Germline CDR1 is GTSNPN and CDR2 is SVGIG (reference sequence). The CDR3 contains 15 residues.

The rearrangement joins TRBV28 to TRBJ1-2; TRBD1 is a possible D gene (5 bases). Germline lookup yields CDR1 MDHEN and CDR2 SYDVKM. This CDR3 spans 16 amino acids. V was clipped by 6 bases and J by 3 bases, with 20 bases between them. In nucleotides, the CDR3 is TGTGCCAGCAGGCCCCCCCCGTGGGGGAGGGACTATGGCTACACCTTC. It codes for CASRPPPWGRDYGYTF.

Written as DNA, the CDR3 is TGTGCCAGCTCACCGTCCGGGACAGGGTTGGAGACCCAGTACTTC. Amino acid sequence: CASSPSGTGLETQYF. V gene TRBV18 combines with J gene TRBJ2-5; 9 bases align to TRBD1. The length of the CDR3 is 15 residues. J was trimmed by 5 bases and V by 3 bases; bases with no gene match: 7. The germline gives CDR1 KGHSH, CDR2 LQKENI.

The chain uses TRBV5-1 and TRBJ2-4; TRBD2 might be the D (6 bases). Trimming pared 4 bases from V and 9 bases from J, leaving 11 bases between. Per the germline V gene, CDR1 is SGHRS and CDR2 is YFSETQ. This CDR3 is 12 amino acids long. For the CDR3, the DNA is TGCGCCAGCAGCCCGGGACTGCGCATTCAGTACTTC. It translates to CASSPGLRIQYF.

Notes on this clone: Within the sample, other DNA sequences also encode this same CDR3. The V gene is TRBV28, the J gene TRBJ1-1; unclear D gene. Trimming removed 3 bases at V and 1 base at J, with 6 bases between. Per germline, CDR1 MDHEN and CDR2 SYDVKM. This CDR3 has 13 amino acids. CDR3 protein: CASSLSRNTEAFF. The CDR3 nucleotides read TGTGCCAGCAGTTTGAGTCGGAACACTGAAGCTTTCTTT.

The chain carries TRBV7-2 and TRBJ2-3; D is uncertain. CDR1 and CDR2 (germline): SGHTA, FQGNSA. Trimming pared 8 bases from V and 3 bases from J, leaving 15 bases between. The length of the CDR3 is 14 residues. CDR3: CASLPGLGTDTQYF. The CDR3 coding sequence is TGTGCCAGCCTCCCCGGCCTTGGTACAGATACGCAGTATTTT.

The CDR3 coding sequence is TGTGCCAGCAGCTCCGGGAGGGCGAACACCGGGGAGCTGTTTTTT. Translation: CASSSGRANTGELFF. The chain combines TRBV7-9 with TRBJ2-2; 8 bases match TRBD2. Germline CDR1 reads SEHNR; CDR2 reads FQNEAQ (reference sequence). Trimming removed 4 bases from V and 0 bases from J; junction bases left unmatched: 1. The CDR3 contains 15 residues.

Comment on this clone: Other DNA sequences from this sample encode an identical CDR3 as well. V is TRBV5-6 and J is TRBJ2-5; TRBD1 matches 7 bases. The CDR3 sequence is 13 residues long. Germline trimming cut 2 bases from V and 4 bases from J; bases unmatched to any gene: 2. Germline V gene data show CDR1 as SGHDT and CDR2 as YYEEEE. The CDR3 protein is CASSLYRGETQYF. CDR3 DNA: TGTGCCAGCAGCTTATACAGGGGAGAGACCCAGTACTTC.

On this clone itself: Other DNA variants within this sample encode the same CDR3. The CDR3 spells CASSPGRIYGYTF. DNA of the CDR3: TGTGCCAGCAGCCCCGGACGGATTTATGGCTACACCTTC. This chain connects TRBV6-5 to TRBJ1-2, with D hard to call. The germline gives CDR1 MNHEY, CDR2 SVGAGI. The CDR3 sequence is 13 residues long. Trimming left V 6 bases short and J 5 bases short, with 13 bases between.

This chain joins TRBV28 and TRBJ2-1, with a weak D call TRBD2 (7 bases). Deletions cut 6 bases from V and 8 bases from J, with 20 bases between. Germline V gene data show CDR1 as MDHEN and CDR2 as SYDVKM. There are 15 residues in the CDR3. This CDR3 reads CASSPGGGRSYEQFF. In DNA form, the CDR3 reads TGTGCCAGCAGCCCCGGGGGCGGGAGATCGTATGAGCAGTTCTTC.

The CDR3 nucleotides read TGTGCCAGCAGCCGGACTAGTTCTTCGGATACGCAGTATTTT. Amino acids: CASSRTSSSDTQYF. J is TRBJ2-3 and V is TRBV9; TRBD2 matches 7 bases. The CDR3 runs to 14 residues. Trimming cost V 4 bases and J 6 bases; bases outside gene matches: 8. The V gene's germline CDR1 is SGDLS and CDR2 YYNGEE.

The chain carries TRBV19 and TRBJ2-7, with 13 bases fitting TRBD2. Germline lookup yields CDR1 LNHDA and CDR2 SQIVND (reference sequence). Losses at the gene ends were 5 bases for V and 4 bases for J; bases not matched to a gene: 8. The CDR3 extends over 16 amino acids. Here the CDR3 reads CASSGGLAGVGYEQYF. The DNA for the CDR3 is TGTGCCAGTAGTGGAGGACTAGCGGGAGTCGGGTACGAGCAGTACTTC.

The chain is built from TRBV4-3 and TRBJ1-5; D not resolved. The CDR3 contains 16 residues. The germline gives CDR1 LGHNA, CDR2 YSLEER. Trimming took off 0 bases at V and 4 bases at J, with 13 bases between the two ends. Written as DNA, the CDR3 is TGCGCCAGCAGCCAAGATAGGGCCTCTACTAATCAGCCCCAGCATTTT. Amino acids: CASSQDRASTNQPQHF.

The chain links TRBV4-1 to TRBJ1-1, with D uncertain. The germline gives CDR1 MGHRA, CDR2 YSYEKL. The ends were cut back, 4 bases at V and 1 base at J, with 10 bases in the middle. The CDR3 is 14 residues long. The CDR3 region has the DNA TGCGCCAGCAGCCCGTGGGCGGCGAACACTGAAGCTTTCTTT. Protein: CASSPWAANTEAFF.

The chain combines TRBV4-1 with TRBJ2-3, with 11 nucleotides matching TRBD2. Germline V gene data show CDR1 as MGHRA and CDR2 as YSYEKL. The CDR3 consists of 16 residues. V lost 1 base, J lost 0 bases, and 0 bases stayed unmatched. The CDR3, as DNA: TGCGCCAGCAGCCAAGGACTAGCGGGGAGCACAGATACGCAGTATTTT. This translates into CASSQGLAGSTDTQYF.

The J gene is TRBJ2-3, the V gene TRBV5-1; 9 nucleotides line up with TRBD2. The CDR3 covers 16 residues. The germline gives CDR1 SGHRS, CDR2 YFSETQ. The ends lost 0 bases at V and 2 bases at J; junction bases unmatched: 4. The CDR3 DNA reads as TGCGCCAGCAGCTTGGGAGGCGGGAGGGTCACAGATACGCAGTATTTT. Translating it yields CASSLGGGRVTDTQYF. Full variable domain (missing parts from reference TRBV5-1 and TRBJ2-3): KAGVTQTPRYLIKTRGQQVTLSCSPISGHRSVSWYQQTPGQGLQFLFEYFSETQRNKGNFPGRFSGRQFSNSRSEMNVSTLELGDSALYLCASSLGGGRVTDTQYFGPGTRLTVL.

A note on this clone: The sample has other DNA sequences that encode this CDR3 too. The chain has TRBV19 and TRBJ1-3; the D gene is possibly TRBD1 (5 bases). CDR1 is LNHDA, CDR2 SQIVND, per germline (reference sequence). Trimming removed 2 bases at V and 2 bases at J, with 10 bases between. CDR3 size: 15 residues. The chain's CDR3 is CASSISSRAGNTIYF. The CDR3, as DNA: TGTGCCAGTAGTATATCGTCCAGGGCTGGAAACACCATATATTTT.

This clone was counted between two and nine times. The CDR3 region is CASSDGTGGETQYF. For the CDR3, the DNA is TGCGCCAGCAGTGACGGGACAGGGGGGGAGACCCAGTACTTC. The rearrangement uses TRBV10-1 and TRBJ2-5, with 11 bases lining up with TRBD1. Trimming cost V 3 bases and J 5 bases; bases outside gene matches: 2. The CDR3 length is 14 residues. CDR1 is WNHNN and CDR2 is SYGVQD in the germline V gene (reference sequence).

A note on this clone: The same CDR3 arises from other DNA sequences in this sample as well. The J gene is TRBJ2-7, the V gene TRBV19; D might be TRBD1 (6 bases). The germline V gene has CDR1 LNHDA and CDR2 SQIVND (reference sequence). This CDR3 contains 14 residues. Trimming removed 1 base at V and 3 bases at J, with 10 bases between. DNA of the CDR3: TGTGCCAGTAGTATAGTAGGGACAAGCTACGAGCAGTACTTC. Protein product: CASSIVGTSYEQYF. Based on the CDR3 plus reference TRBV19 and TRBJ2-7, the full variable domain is DGGITQSPKYLFRKEGQNVTLSCEQNLNHDAMYWYRQDPGQGLRLIYYSQIVNDFQKGDIAEGYSVSREKKESFPLTVTSAQKNPTAFYLCASSIVGTSYEQYFGPGTRLTVT.

The CDR3 DNA sequence: TGTGCCAGCAGCGACGGGACAGGGCCGAATCAGCCCCAGCATTTT. Translated: CASSDGTGPNQPQHF. The rearrangement uses TRBV9 and TRBJ1-5, with 9 bases matching TRBD1. This CDR3 region has 15 residues. CDR1 and CDR2 from the germline V gene are SGDLS and YYNGEE. Trimming took 3 bases from V and 4 from J; bases not matched to a gene: 5.

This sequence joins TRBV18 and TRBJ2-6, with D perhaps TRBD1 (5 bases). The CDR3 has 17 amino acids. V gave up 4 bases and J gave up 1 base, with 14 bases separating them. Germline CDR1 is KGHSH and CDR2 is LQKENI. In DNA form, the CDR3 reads TGTGCCAGCTCACGCCAACAGGACGGATCTGGGGCCAACGTCCTGACTTTC. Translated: CASSRQQDGSGANVLTF.

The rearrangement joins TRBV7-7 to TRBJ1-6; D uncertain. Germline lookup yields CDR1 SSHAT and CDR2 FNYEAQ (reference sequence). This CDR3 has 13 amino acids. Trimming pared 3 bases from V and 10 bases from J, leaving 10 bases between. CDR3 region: CASSLSVGSPLHF. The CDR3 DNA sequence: TGTGCCAGCAGCTTGTCGGTCGGATCACCCCTCCACTTT.

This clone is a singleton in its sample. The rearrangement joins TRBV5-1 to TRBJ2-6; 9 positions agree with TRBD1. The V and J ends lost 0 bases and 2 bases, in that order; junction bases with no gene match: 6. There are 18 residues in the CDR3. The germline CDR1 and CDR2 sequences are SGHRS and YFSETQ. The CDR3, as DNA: TGCGCCAGCAGCTTGGGTTGGACAGGGGACACTGGGGCCAACGTCCTGACTTTC. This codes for CASSLGWTGDTGANVLTF.

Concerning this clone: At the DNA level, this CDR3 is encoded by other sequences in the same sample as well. CDR3 coding DNA: TGTGCCAGCTCACCACGTGCCGGGGAGACCCAGTACTTC. This encodes CASSPRAGETQYF. The chain joins TRBV18 to TRBJ2-5, with D unresolved. V was trimmed by 1 base and J by 5 bases, leaving 8 bases between them. Per germline, CDR1 KGHSH and CDR2 LQKENI. The CDR3 contains 13 residues.

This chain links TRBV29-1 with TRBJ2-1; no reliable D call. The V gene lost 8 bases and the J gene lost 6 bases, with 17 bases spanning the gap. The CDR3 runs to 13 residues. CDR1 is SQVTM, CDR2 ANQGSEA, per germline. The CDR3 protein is CSSPRSSSNEQFF. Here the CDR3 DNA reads TGCAGCTCCCCGAGATCCTCCAGCAATGAGCAGTTCTTC.

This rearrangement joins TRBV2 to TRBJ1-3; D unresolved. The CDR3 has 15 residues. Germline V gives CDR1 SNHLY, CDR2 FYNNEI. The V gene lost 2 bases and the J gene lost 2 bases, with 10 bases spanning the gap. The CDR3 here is CASSERVNTGNTIYF. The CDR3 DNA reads TGTGCCAGCAGTGAAAGGGTCAATACTGGAAACACCATATATTTT.

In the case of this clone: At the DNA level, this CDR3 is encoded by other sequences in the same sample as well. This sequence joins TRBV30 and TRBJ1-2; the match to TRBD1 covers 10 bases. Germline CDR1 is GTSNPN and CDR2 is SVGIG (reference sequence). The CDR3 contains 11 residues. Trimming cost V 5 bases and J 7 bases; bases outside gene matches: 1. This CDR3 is CAWGDRGGYTF. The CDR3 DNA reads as TGTGCCTGGGGGGACAGGGGTGGCTACACCTTC.

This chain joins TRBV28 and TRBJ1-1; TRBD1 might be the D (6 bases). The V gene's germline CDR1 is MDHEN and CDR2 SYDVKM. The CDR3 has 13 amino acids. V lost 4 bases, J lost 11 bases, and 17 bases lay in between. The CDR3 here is CASSWKGVNVAFF. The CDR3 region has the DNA TGTGCCAGCAGTTGGAAGGGGGTAAATGTGGCTTTCTTT.

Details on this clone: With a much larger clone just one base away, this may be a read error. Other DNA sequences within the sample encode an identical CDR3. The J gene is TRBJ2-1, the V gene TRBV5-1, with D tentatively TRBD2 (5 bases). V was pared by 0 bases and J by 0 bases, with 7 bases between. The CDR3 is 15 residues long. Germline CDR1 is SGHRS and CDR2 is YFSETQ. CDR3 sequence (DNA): TGCGCCAGCAGCTTGGGTGGGAGCTCCTACAATGAGCAGTTCTTC. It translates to CASSLGGSSYNEQFF.